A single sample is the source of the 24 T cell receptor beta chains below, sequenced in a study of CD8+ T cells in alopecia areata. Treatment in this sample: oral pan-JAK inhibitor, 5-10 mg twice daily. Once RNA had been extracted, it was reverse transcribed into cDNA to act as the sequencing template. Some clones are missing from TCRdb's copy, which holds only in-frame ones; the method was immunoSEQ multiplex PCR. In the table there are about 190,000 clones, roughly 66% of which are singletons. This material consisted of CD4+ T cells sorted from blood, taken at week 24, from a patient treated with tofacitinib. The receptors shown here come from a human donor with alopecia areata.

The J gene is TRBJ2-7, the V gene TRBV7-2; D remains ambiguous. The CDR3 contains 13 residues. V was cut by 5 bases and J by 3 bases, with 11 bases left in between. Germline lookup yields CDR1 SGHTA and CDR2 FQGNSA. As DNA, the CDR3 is TGTGCCAGCAGCCTAAATCCCGGCTACGAGCAGTACTTC. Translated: CASSLNPGYEQYF. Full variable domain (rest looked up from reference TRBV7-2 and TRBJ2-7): GAGVSQSPSNKVTEKGKDVELRCDPISGHTALYWYRQSLGQGLEFLIYFQGNSAPDKSGLPSDRFSAERTGGSVSTLTIQRTQQEDSAVYLCASSLNPGYEQYFGPGTRLTVT.

For the CDR3, the DNA is TGCGCCAGCAGCATGGGACAGGGACTGAACACTGAAGCTTTCTTT. This sequence encodes CASSMGQGLNTEAFF. This chain uses TRBV23-1 with TRBJ1-1; 9 bases are shared with TRBD1. TRBV23-1 is sorted into the ORF group, with uncertain function. Trimming removed 6 bases from V and 0 bases from J; junction bases left unmatched: 5. The CDR3 sequence is 15 residues long.

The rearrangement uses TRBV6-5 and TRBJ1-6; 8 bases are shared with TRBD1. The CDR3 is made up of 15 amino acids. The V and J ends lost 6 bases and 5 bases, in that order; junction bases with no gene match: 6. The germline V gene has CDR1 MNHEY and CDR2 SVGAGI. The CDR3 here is CASRRGQGHNSPLHF. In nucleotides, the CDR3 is TGTGCCAGCAGACGCGGACAGGGTCATAATTCACCCCTCCACTTT.

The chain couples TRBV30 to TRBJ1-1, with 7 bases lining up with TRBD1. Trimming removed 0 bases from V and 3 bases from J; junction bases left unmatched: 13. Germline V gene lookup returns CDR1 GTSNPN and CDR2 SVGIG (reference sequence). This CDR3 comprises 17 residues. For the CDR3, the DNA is TGTGCCTGGAGTGTACGAGGCAGGGACAGATTGGACACTGAAGCTTTCTTT. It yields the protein CAWSVRGRDRLDTEAFF.

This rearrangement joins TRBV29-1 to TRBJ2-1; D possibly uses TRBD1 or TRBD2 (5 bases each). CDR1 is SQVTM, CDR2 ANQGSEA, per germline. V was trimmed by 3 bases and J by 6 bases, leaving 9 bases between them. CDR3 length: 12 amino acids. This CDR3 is CSVDLGPNEQFF. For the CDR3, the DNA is TGCAGCGTTGACCTGGGACCCAATGAGCAGTTCTTC.

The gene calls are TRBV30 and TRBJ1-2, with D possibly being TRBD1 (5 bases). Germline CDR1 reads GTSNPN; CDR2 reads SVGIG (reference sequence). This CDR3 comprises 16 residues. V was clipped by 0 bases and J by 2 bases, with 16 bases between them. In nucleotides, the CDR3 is TGTGCCTGGAGTGTACATCGTAGGGGATCCAACTATGGCTACACCTTC. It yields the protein CAWSVHRRGSNYGYTF.

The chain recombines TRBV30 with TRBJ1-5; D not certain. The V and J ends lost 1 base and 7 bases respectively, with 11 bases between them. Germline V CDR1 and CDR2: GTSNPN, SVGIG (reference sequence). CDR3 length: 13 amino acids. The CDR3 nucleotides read TGTGCCTGGAGTGAGGGTGCCACGCAGCCCCAGCATTTT. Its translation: CAWSEGATQPQHF.

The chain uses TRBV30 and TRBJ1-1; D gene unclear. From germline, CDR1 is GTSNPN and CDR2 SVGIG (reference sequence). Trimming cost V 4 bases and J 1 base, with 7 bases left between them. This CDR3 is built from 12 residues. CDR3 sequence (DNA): TGTGCCTGGACTGAGGGGAACACTGAAGCTTTCTTT. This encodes CAWTEGNTEAFF.

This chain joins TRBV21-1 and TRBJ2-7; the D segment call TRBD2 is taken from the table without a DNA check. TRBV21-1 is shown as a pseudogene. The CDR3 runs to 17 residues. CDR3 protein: CASSKDYSGTSYYEQYF. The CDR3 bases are TGTGCCAGCAGCAAAGATTACTCCGGGACTAGCTACTACGAGCAGTACTTC.

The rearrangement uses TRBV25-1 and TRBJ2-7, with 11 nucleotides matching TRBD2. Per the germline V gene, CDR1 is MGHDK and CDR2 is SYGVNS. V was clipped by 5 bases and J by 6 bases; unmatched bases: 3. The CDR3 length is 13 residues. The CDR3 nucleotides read TGTGCCAGCAGTCAACTAGCGGGGGTCGAGCAGTACTTC. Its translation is CASSQLAGVEQYF.

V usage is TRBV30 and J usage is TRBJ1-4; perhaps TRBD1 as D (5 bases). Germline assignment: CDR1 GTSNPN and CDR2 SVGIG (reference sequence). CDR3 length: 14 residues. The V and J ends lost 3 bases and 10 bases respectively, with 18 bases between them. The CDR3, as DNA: TGTGCCTGGAGCATTCCCGGGGGAAGTGCAAAACTGTTTTTT. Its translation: CAWSIPGGSAKLFF. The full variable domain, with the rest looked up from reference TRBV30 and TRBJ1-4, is SQTIHQWPATLVQPVGSPLSLECTVEGTSNPNLYWYRQAAGRGLQLLFYSVGIGQISSEVPQNLSASRPQDRQFILSSKKLLLSDSGFYLCAWSIPGGSAKLFFGSGTQLSVL.

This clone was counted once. CDR3 protein: CASSLRQGSTEAFF. Written as DNA, the CDR3 is TGCGCCAGCAGCTTGCGACAGGGGAGCACTGAAGCTTTCTTT. The chain combines TRBV5-1 with TRBJ1-1, with 8 bases aligning to TRBD1. V trimming: 1 base; J trimming: 4 bases; junction bases outside the gene matches: 3. The CDR3 spans 14 residues. Germline V gene data show CDR1 as SGHRS and CDR2 as YFSETQ.

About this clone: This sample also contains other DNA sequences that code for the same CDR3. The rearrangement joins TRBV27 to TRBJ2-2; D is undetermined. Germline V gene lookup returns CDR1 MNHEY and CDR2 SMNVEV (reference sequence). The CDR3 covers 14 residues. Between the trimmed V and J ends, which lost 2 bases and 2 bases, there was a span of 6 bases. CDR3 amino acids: CASSLQSNTGELFF. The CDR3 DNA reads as TGTGCCAGCAGTTTACAGAGCAACACCGGGGAGCTGTTTTTT.

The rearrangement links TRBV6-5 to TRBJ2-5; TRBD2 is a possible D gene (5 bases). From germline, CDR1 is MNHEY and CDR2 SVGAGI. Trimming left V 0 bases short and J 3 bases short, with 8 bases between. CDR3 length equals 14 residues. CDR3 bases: TGTGCCAGCAGTTACTCGACTACCGAAGAGACCCAGTACTTC. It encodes CASSYSTTEETQYF.

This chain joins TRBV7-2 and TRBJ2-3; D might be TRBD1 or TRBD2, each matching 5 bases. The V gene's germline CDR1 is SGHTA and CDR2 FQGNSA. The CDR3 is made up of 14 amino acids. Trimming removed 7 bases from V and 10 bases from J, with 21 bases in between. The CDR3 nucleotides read TGTGCCAGCACCGTACTGGGACCCTCCCGTCCGCAGTATTTT. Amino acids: CASTVLGPSRPQYF.

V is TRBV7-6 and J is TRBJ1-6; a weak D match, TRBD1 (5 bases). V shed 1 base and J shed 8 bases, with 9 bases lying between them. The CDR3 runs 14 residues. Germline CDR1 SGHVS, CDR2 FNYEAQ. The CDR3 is CASSLGGRDSPLHF. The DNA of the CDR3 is TGTGCCAGCAGCTTAGGGGGCAGGGATTCACCCCTCCACTTT.

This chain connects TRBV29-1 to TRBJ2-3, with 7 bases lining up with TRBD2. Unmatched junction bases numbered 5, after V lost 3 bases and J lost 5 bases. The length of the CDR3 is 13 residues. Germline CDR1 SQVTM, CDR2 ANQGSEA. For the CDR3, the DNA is TGCAGCGTTGATGTGGGGGAGGGAGATACGCAGTATTTT. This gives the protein CSVDVGEGDTQYF.

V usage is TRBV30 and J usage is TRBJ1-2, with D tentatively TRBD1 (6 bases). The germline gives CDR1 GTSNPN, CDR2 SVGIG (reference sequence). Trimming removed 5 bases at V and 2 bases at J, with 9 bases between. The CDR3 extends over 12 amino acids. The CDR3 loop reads CAWVTGNYGYTF. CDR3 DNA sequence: TGTGCCTGGGTAACAGGGAACTATGGCTACACCTTC.

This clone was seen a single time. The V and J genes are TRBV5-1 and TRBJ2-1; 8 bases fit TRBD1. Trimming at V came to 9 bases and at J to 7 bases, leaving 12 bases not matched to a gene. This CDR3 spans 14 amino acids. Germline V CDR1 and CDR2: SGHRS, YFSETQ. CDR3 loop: CATQIRTGRNEQFF. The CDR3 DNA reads TGCGCCACCCAGATAAGGACAGGGAGGAATGAGCAGTTCTTC. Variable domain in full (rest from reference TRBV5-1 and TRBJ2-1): KAGVTQTPRYLIKTRGQQVTLSCSPISGHRSVSWYQQTPGQGLQFLFEYFSETQRNKGNFPGRFSGRQFSNSRSEMNVSTLELGDSALYLCATQIRTGRNEQFFGPGTRLTVL.

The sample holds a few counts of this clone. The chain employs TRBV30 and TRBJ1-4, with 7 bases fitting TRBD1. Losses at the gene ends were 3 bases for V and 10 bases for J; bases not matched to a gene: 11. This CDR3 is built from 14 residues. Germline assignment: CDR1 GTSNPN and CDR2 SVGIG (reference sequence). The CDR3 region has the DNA TGTGCCTGGAGCGCGTCAGGGGGATCGCGAAAACTGTTTTTT. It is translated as CAWSASGGSRKLFF.

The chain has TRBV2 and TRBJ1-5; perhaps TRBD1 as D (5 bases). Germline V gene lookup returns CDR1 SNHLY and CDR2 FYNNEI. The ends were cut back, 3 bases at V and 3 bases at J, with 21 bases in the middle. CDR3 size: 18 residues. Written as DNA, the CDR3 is TGTGCCAGCAGTGACGTGAGGGGCAGGACAAGCTACAATCAGCCCCAGCATTTT. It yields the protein CASSDVRGRTSYNQPQHF. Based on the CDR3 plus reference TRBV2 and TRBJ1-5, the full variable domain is EPEVTQTPSHQVTQMGQEVILRCVPISNHLYFYWYRQILGQKVEFLVSFYNNEISEKSEIFDDQFSVERPDGSNFTLKIRSTKLEDSAMYFCASSDVRGRTSYNQPQHFGDGTRLSIL.

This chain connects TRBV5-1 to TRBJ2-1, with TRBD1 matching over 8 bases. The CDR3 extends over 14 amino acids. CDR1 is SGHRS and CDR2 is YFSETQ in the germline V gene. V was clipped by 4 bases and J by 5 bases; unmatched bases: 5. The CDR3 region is CASSDRGLDNEQFF. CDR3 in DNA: TGCGCCAGCAGCGACAGGGGATTAGACAATGAGCAGTTCTTC. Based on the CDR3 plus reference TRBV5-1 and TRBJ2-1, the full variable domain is KAGVTQTPRYLIKTRGQQVTLSCSPISGHRSVSWYQQTPGQGLQFLFEYFSETQRNKGNFPGRFSGRQFSNSRSEMNVSTLELGDSALYLCASSDRGLDNEQFFGPGTRLTVL.

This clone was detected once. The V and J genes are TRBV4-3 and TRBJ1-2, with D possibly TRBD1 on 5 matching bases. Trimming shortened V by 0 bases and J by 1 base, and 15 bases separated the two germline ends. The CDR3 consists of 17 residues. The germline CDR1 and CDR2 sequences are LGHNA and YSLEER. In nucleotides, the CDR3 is TGCGCCAGCAGCCAAGATCGGGGGGGAAATTATAACTATGGCTACACCTTC. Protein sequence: CASSQDRGGNYNYGYTF.

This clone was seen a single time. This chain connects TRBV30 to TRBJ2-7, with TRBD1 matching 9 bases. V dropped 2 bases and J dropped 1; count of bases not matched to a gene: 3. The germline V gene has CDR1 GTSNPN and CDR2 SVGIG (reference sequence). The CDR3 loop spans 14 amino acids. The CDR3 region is CAWSLDRGSYEQYF. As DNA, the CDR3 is TGTGCCTGGAGTTTGGACAGGGGATCCTACGAGCAGTACTTC.